This T cell receptor (beta chain) was sequenced during a study of control samples from healthy donors and cancer patients. Libraries were prepared by immunoSEQ multiplex PCR; TCRdb keeps only in-frame clonotypes and omits some of them. The sample lists approximately 110,000 clones; approximately 89% were seen once. This clonotype was sampled from a woman in her late teens or twenties in good health. The sample comprised blood.

CDR3 DNA sequence: TGTGCCAGCGGCCCTCCTAGAGACACTGAAGCTTTCTTT. Amino acids: CASGPPRDTEAFF. The genes are TRBV6-2 or TRBV6-3 and TRBJ1-1; D not certain. Germline CDR1 and CDR2: MNHEY and SVGEGT. CDR3 length equals 13 residues. V was pared by 8 bases and J by 3 bases, with 13 bases between.